The present T cell receptor (beta chain) was sequenced within a study of T cell responses to AZD1222 COVID-19 vaccine. Findings and caveats of the study: The reported proportion of spike-specific TCRs targeting unmutated variant regions was nearly half. The CD4 TCRs associated with vaccination extended across spike and predominated at 160-218 and 743-854.

CDR1 LNHDA and CDR2 SQIVND come from the germline V gene (reference sequence). The V segment lost 3 bases and the J segment 3 bases; nucleotides outside the gene matches: 4. This CDR3 is 16 amino acids long. Clones were read by immunoSEQ multiplex PCR, and TCRdb kept only the in-frame ones, dropping some. The table shows 150,000 or so clones, with about 91% occurring only once. Remarks on this clone: The antigen remains undetermined.

The sequence came from an adult in good health. The J gene is TRBJ2-2, the V gene TRBV19; 10 bases map to TRBD2. Specimen: peripheral blood, collected on day 0 of AZD1222 vaccination. The CDR3 sequence: CASSMGTSVDTGELFF. The CDR3 nucleotides read TGTGCCAGTAGTATGGGGACTAGCGTGGACACCGGGGAGCTGTTTTTT.